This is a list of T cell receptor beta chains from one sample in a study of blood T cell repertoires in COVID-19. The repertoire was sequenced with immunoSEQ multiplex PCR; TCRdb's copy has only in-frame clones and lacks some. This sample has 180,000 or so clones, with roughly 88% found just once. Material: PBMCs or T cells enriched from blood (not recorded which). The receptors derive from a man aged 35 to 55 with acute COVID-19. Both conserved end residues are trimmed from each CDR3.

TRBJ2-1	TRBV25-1	ASTSSGEYNEQF
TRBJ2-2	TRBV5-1	ASSLAGQGSGELF
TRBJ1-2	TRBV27	ASSPFGQGSYGYT
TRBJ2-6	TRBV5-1	ASSLVPRQGQYGANVLT
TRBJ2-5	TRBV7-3	ASSLGTGGETQY
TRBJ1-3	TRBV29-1	SVGQVSGNTIY
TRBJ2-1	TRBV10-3	AISERGLAENNEQF
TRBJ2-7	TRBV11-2	ASSFRDSYEQY
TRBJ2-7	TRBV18	ASSPSETASYEQY
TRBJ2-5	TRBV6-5	ASNPSGMRETQY